Only a few counts were recorded for the clone carrying this TCR beta chain. The data derive from a study of cytomegalovirus exposure and HLA in healthy donors. PCR amplification relied on 60 Vbeta primers (plus 13 Jbeta primers). The table came from immunoSEQ multiplex PCR; TCRdb's copy has only in-frame clones and leaves some out. This table holds about 150,000 clones, approximately 86% found once. The CDR3 covers 14 residues. V was trimmed by 1 base and J by 2 bases, leaving 8 bases between them. CDR1 and CDR2 from the germline V gene are SEHNR and FQNEAQ (reference sequence). This receptor was identified in a woman in her late teens or twenties in good health and CMV-seronegative. Source material: PBMCs. This chain connects TRBV7-9 to TRBJ1-2; D unresolved. CDR3 DNA: TGTGCCAGCAGCTTAGGGTCTGGCAACTATGGCTACACCTTC. As protein: CASSLGSGNYGYTF.